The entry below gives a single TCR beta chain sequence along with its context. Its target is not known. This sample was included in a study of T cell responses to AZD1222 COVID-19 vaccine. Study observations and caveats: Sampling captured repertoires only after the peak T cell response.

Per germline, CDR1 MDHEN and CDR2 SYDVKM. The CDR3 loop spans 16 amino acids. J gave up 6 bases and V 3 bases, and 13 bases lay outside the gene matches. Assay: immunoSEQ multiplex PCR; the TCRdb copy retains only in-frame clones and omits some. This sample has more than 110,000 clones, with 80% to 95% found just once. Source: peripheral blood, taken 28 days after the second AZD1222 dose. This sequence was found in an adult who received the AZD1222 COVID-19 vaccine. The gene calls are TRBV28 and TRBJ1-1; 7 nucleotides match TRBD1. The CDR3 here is CASSFRGRTGVAEAFF. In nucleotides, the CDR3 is TGTGCCAGCAGTTTTAGGGGGCGAACGGGTGTCGCTGAAGCTTTCTTT.